Below, 2 T cell receptor beta chains from the same sample are listed, as sequenced in a study of T cells in Graves' hyperthyroidism and ophthalmopathy. TCR beta CDR3 regions were amplified from RNA transcripts. HTBI primers were used for first-round RT-PCR of the TCR CDR3. TCRdb reprocessed the multiplex PCR reads with MiXCR, giving one entry per CDR3 protein. Of around 690,000 distinct CDR3 sequences detected, approximately 15% appear once; the ten largest clones hold roughly a sixth. The sequenced sample was blood. These receptors all come from a man between 45 and 60 years old with Graves' hyperthyroidism.

Ten or more counts support this clonotype. The rearrangement uses TRBV25-1 and TRBJ2-5; D ambiguous. Per the germline V gene, CDR1 is MGHDK and CDR2 is SYGVNS. Trimming stripped 2 bases from V and 5 bases from J, with 15 bases between. CDR3 length equals 15 residues. CDR3 loop: CASSELVQSVETQYF. As DNA, the CDR3 is TGTGCCAGCAGTGAACTAGTCCAATCCGTCGAGACCCAGTACTTC.

Ten or more counts support this clonotype. CDR3 in amino acids: CASSPEAPHEWAQHF. The DNA of the CDR3 is TGTGCCAGCAGCCCCGAGGCTCCCCATGAGTGGGCCCAGCATTTT. The chain uses TRBV28 and TRBJ1-5, with D uncertain. Germline CDR1 MDHEN, CDR2 SYDVKM. This CDR3 spans 15 amino acids. The V and J ends lost 6 bases and 11 bases respectively, with 23 bases between them. The whole variable domain, remainder taken from reference TRBV28 and TRBJ1-5, is DVKVTQSSRYLVKRTGEKVFLECVQDMDHENMFWYRQDPGLGLRLIYFSYDVKMKEKGDIPEGYSVSREKKERFSLILESASTNQTSMYLCASSPEAPHEWAQHFGDGTRLSIL.